Below, 12 T cell receptor beta chains from the same sample are listed, as sequenced in a study of cytomegalovirus exposure and HLA in healthy donors (dated by TCRdb to the late 2010s). Library preparation was by the immunoSEQ multiplex PCR assay. For the multiplex PCR, a mixture combining 60 forward primers for TCR Vbeta segments and 13 reverse primers for TCR Jbeta segments was used. TCRdb holds this immuneACCESS table with in-frame rearrangements only. Some clones are missing; in checked studies, unresolved V genes explain under half, and the rest has no known cause. The sample table holds about 61,000 clones, of which 70% to 90% were seen once. The ten largest clonotypes hold about 1.4% of the sample. Material for sequencing was PBMCs. The receptors here all came from a man younger than 40 in good health and CMV-seropositive.

The J gene is TRBJ2-1, the V gene TRBV4-1, with 12 bases matching TRBD2. CDR3 length: 15 amino acids. Germline V gives CDR1 MGHRA, CDR2 YSYEKL. The trim removed 4 bases at V and 5 bases at J, leaving 3 bases unmatched. CDR3 sequence: CASSLGLAGHNEQFF. The CDR3 DNA reads as TGCGCCAGCAGCCTGGGACTAGCGGGTCACAATGAGCAGTTCTTC.

The rearrangement uses TRBV10-1 and TRBJ2-2; D uncertain. Germline assignment: CDR1 WNHNN and CDR2 SYGVQD (reference sequence). CDR3 length: 13 residues. V lost 5 bases, J lost 0 bases, and 4 bases lay in between. The chain's CDR3 is CASSTANTGELFF. CDR3 nucleotide sequence: TGCGCCAGCAGTACAGCGAACACCGGGGAGCTGTTTTTT.

V usage is TRBV4-3 and J usage is TRBJ1-1; weak D call: TRBD1 (6 bases). Germline values: CDR1 LGHNA, CDR2 YSLEER. Trimming shortened V by 1 base and J by 4 bases, and 13 bases separated the two germline ends. The CDR3 length is 15 residues. CDR3 in DNA: TGCGCCAGCAGCCAAGCTTCTACAGGGTCCACTGAAGCTTTCTTT. Translated, it gives CASSQASTGSTEAFF.

The rearrangement uses TRBV28 and TRBJ1-3; D is perhaps TRBD1 (5 bases). The CDR3 runs to 16 residues. Germline V CDR1 and CDR2: MDHEN, SYDVKM. The V gene lost 4 bases and the J gene lost 0 bases, with 13 bases spanning the gap. DNA of the CDR3: TGTGCCAGCAGTTCCGGGGGTCCTTCCTCTGGAAACACCATATATTTT. Translating gives CASSSGGPSSGNTIYF.

CDR3 sequence: CASSLKGQGANTIYF. In DNA form, the CDR3 reads TGTGCCAGCAGCTTGAAGGGACAGGGGGCGAACACCATATATTTT. The chain couples TRBV5-6 to TRBJ1-3; 12 nucleotides match TRBD1. This CDR3 contains 15 residues. Trimming took 1 base from V and 7 from J; bases not matched to a gene: 3. Germline V gene sequence: CDR1 SGHDT, CDR2 YYEEEE.

CDR3 in DNA: TGTGCCAGCAGCCGCGACAGCGATGAGCAGTTCTTC. Translating gives CASSRDSDEQFF. The rearrangement joins TRBV5-4 to TRBJ2-1; a possible D gene is TRBD1 (5 bases). The V and J ends lost 4 bases and 8 bases respectively, with 10 bases between them. This CDR3 has 12 amino acids. Germline V gene sequence: CDR1 SGHNT, CDR2 YYREEE (reference sequence).

The rearrangement links TRBV28 to TRBJ1-2, with 9 bases lining up with TRBD1. The germline gives CDR1 MDHEN, CDR2 SYDVKM. Trimming took 2 bases from V and 3 from J; bases not matched to a gene: 1. There are 14 residues in the CDR3. CDR3 DNA sequence: TGTGCCAGCAGTTTAGGGGACAGGGACTATGGCTACACCTTC. Its protein product is CASSLGDRDYGYTF.

The rearrangement links TRBV9 to TRBJ1-1, with unresolved D. The CDR3 contains 13 residues. The ends were cut back, 4 bases at V and 1 base at J, with 8 bases in the middle. The germline V gene encodes CDR1 SGDLS and CDR2 YYNGEE. The CDR3 here is CASSTTTNTEAFF. CDR3 nucleotide sequence: TGTGCCAGCAGCACCACAACGAACACTGAAGCTTTCTTT.

The rearrangement joins TRBV18 to TRBJ2-3; 9 nucleotides line up with TRBD1. Germline CDR1 and CDR2: KGHSH and LQKENI. The V gene end was trimmed by 4 bases and the J gene end by 1 base; junction bases not matched to a gene: 12. CDR3 length: 18 residues. The DNA of the CDR3 is TGTGCCAGCTCACGAGGGACAGGGTCCGGGAGCGGCACAGATACGCAGTATTTT. Protein product: CASSRGTGSGSGTDTQYF.

The V and J genes are TRBV7-3 and TRBJ2-5; 8 nucleotides match TRBD2. The CDR3 length is 15 residues. V trimming: 5 bases; J trimming: 5 bases; junction bases outside the gene matches: 10. CDR1 SGHTA and CDR2 FQGTGA come from the germline V gene. CDR3 in DNA: TGTGCCAGCAGCCCCGGGGGGGGTAGGGGGGAGACCCAGTACTTC. Amino acids: CASSPGGGRGETQYF.

This clone was seen a single time. The rearrangement uses TRBV6-1 and TRBJ2-7; perhaps TRBD2 as D (6 bases). The CDR3 has 12 amino acids. Trimming shortened V by 10 bases and J by 6 bases, and 16 bases separated the two germline ends. Per germline, CDR1 MNHNS and CDR2 SASEGT. The CDR3 sequence: CATGRISLEQYF. The CDR3 bases are TGTGCCACCGGGAGAATTTCCCTCGAGCAGTACTTC.

The CDR3 DNA sequence: TGTGCCAGCAGTTTTGCACTTAACACTGAAGCTTTCTTT. The encoded protein is CASSFALNTEAFF. This chain links TRBV27 with TRBJ1-1, with unresolved D. V was cut by 3 bases and J by 2 bases, with 7 bases left in between. CDR3 length equals 13 residues. Per the germline V gene, CDR1 is MNHEY and CDR2 is SMNVEV (reference sequence).